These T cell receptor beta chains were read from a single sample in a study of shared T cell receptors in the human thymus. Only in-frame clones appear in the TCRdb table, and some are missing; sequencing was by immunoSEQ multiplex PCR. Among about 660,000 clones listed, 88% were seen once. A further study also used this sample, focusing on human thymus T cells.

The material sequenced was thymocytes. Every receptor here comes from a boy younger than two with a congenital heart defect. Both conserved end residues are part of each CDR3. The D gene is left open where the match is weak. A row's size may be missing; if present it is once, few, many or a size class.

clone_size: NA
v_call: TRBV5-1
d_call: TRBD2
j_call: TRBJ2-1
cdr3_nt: TGCGCCAGCAGCATAGGGACTAGCGGGCCATACAATGAGCAGTTCTTC
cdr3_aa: CASSIGTSGPYNEQFF

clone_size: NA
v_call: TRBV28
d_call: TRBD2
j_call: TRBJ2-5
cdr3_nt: TGTGCCAGCAGTTTACGAACCAGCGGGAGGGCCGGAGGAGAGACCCAGTACTTC
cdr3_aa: CASSLRTSGRAGGETQYF

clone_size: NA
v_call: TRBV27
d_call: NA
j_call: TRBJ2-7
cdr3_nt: TGTGCCAGCAGTTTAAGGCGGGACAGCTCCTACGAGCAGTACTTC
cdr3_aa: CASSLRRDSSYEQYF

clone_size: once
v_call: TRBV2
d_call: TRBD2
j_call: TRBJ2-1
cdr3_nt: TGTGCCAGCAGTTCTCTCCCTTCCCGTCTAGCGGGGGTTCCAAGGAATGAGCAGTTCTTC
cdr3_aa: CASSSLPSRLAGVPRNEQFF

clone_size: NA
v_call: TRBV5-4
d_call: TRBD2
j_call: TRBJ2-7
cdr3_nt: TGTGCCACCACCGGACCCTATAGCGGGAGCTACGAGCAGTACTTC
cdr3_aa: CATTGPYSGSYEQYF

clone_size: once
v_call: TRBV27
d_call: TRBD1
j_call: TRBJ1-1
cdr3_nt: TGTGCCAGCAGTCCCTACAGGGGGCAAGGCACTGAAGCTTTCTTT
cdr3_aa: CASSPYRGQGTEAFF

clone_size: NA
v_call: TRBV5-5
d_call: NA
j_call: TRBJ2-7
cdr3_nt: TGTGCCAGCAGCGCGGTACGGGGGATTGGGGAATCCTCCTACGAGCAGTACTTC
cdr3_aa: CASSAVRGIGESSYEQYF

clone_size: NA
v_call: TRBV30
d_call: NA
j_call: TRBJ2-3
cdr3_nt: TGTGCCTGGAGTGAATCGCGGGTCGGCACAGATACGCAGTATTTT
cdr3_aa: CAWSESRVGTDTQYF

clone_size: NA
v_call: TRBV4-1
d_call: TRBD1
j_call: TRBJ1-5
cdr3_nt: TGCGCCAGCAGCCAACCCACCAGGGGGCAAAGCAATCAGCCCCAGCATTTT
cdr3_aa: CASSQPTRGQSNQPQHF

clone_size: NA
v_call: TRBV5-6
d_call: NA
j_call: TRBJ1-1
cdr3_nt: TGTGCCAGCAGCTCACAGGGTGTGGGTTTCACTGAAGCTTTCTTT
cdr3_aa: CASSSQGVGFTEAFF

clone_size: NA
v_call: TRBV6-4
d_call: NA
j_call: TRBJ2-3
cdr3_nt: TGTGCCAGCAGTGACGGGGGGAAAGGAGTCAATACGCAGTATTTT
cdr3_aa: CASSDGGKGVNTQYF

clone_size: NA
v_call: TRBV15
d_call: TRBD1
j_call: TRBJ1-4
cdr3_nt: TGTGCCACCAGCAGAGATCGGGGACAGGGTAGGGAACTGTTTTTT
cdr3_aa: CATSRDRGQGRELFF

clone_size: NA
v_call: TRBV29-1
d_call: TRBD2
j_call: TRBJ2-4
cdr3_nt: TGCAGCGTTTCCGGGACTAGCGGGAGAACCAAAAACATTCAGTACTTC
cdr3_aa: CSVSGTSGRTKNIQYF

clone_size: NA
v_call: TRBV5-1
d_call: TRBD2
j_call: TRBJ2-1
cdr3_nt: TGCGCCAGCAGCCGGCTAGCGGCGCCCTACAATGAGCAGTTCTTC
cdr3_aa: CASSRLAAPYNEQFF

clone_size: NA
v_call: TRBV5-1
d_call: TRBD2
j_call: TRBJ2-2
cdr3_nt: TGCGCCAGCAGCTATACTAGCGGGAGGGCCGGGGAGCTGTTTTTT
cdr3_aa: CASSYTSGRAGELFF

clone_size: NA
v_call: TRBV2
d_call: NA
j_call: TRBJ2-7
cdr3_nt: TGTGCCAGCAGCCACGACAGTGCCTACGAGCAGTACTTC
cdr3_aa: CASSHDSAYEQYF

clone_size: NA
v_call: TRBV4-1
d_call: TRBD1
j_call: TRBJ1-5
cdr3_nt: TGCGCCAGCAGCCAGGGGACAGGGTCTAGTGGCAATCAGCCCCAGCATTTT
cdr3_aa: CASSQGTGSSGNQPQHF